Listed below are T cell receptor beta chains from one sample, sequenced in a study of prognosis after radiotherapy for stage I lung cancer. TCRdb passed the multiplex PCR reads through MiXCR, listing each CDR3 protein once. In the table there are around 16,000 distinct CDR3 sequences, about 17% of which are singletons. This specimen consisted of PBMCs, obtained before or after stereotactic body radiation therapy (not recorded which). These receptors were obtained from a donor aged 50 or older with non-small cell lung cancer. The CDR3 runs from the conserved cysteine through the conserved F or W. D genes are given only for firm matches. A clone size is listed for some rows: how often the clone was seen (once, few, many), or a class if it is expanded.

clone_size,d_call,v_call,j_call,cdr3_aa,cdr3_nt
many,TRBD1,TRBV6-1,TRBJ2-3,CASSTGVTDTQYF,TGTGCCAGCAGCACAGGGGTCACAGATACGCAGTATTTT
many,.,TRBV28,TRBJ1-3,CASNPSRGAGYGNTIYF,TGTGCCAGCAATCCTTCGCGGGGAGCAGGTTATGGAAACACCATATATTTT
many,TRBD2,TRBV2,TRBJ2-1,CASKERGRDDNEQFF,TGTGCCAGCAAAGAACGCGGGAGGGATGACAATGAGCAGTTCTTC
many,.,TRBV5-1,TRBJ2-3,CASSLGRRGVSTDTQYF,TGCGCCAGCAGCTTGGGGCGGCGGGGAGTCAGCACAGATACGCAGTATTTT
many,TRBD1,TRBV7-9,TRBJ1-2,CASSLATGTGQALNYGYTF,TGTGCCAGCAGCTTAGCAACCGGGACAGGGCAAGCCCTTAACTATGGCTACACCTTC
many,TRBD2,TRBV28,TRBJ2-7,CASRHWTSGSNEQYF,TGTGCCAGCAGACACTGGACTAGCGGGAGCAACGAGCAGTACTTC
many,.,TRBV27,TRBJ1-3,CASTPKGPEGGNTIYF,TGTGCCAGCACCCCTAAAGGGCCGGAGGGCGGAAACACCATATATTTT
many,.,TRBV20-1,TRBJ1-2,CSARDWVEANYGYTF,TGCAGTGCTAGAGATTGGGTGGAGGCTAACTATGGCTACACCTTC
many,.,TRBV28,TRBJ2-7,CASSPPPWFSSYEQYF,TGTGCCAGCAGTCCCCCCCCGTGGTTCAGCTCCTACGAGCAGTACTTC
many,.,TRBV6-5,TRBJ2-7,CASSYYTYPAYEQYF,TGTGCCAGCAGTTACTACACCTACCCCGCCTACGAGCAGTACTTC
many,.,TRBV27,TRBJ2-2,CASSSSTGELFF,TGTGCCAGCAGTTCCAGTACCGGGGAGCTGTTTTTT
.,.,TRBV11-3,TRBJ1-2,CASSSCGGGYGYTF,TGTGCCAGCAGCTCCTGTGGGGGTGGCTATGGCTACACCTTC
many,TRBD1,TRBV11-2,TRBJ2-5,CASSPGDRRETQYF,TGTGCCAGCAGCCCAGGGGACAGGAGGGAGACCCAGTACTTC
many,.,TRBV20-1,TRBJ2-1,CSARDVGGGYYNEQFF,TGCAGTGCTAGAGATGTTGGGGGGGGCTACTACAATGAGCAGTTCTTC
many,TRBD1,TRBV11-2,TRBJ1-1,CASSNQDRGSTEAFF,TGTGCCAGCAGCAACCAGGACAGGGGGAGCACTGAAGCTTTCTTT
.,TRBD1,TRBV6-1,TRBJ1-5,CASNRDRGNQPQHF,TGTGCCAGCAACCGGGACAGGGGTAATCAGCCCCAGCATTTT
many,TRBD2,TRBV12-3/TRBV12-4,TRBJ2-3,CASSTGTSGARRYF,TGTGCCAGCAGTACCGGGACTAGCGGGGCACGGCGGTATTTT
many,.,TRBV7-9,TRBJ1-3,CASSLGAPRGTSGNTIYF,TGTGCCAGCAGCTTAGGGGCTCCCAGGGGAACCTCTGGAAACACCATATATTTT
.,.,TRBV5-1,TRBJ2-2,CASKLIVTANTGELFF,TGCGCCAGCAAGTTGATCGTGACAGCGAACACTGGGGAGCTGTTTTTT
many,TRBD2,TRBV7-9,TRBJ2-3,CASSLGGSPSTDTQYF,TGTGCCAGCAGCTTAGGCGGGAGTCCTAGCACAGATACGCAGTATTTT
few,.,TRBV3-1,TRBJ2-5,CASSQARQETQYF,TGTGCCAGCAGCCAAGCCAGACAAGAGACCCAGTACTTC
.,.,TRBV9,TRBJ2-7,CASSLLPYEQYF,TGTGCCAGCAGCTTACTTCCCTACGAGCAGTACTTC
few,.,TRBV7-2,TRBJ2-5,CASSRDWRGLETQYF,TGTGCCAGCAGCCGCGATTGGAGGGGGCTGGAGACCCAGTACTTC
many,.,TRBV29-1,TRBJ2-6,CSVRGQVANVLTF,TGCAGCGTGCGGGGACAAGTTGCCAACGTCCTGACTTTC
many,TRBD2,TRBV20-1,TRBJ2-7,CSATTGTSSNEQYF,TGCAGTGCTACCACGGGGACTAGCTCCAACGAGCAGTACTTC
many,TRBD1,TRBV20-1,TRBJ2-3,CSAYTGGAWDTQYF,TGCAGTGCGTATACAGGGGGCGCTTGGGATACGCAGTATTTT